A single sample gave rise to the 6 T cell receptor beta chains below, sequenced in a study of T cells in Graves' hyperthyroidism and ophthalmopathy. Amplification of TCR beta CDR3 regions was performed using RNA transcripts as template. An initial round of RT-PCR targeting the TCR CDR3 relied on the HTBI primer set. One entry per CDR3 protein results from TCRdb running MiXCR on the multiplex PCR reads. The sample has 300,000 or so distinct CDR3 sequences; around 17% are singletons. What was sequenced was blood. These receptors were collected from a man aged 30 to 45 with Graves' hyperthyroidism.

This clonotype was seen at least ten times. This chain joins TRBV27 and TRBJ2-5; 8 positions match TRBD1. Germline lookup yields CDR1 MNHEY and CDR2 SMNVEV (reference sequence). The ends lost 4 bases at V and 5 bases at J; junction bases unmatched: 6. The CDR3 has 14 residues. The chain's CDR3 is CASSSDRGGETQYF. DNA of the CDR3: TGTGCCAGCAGTTCCGACAGGGGCGGGGAGACCCAGTACTTC.

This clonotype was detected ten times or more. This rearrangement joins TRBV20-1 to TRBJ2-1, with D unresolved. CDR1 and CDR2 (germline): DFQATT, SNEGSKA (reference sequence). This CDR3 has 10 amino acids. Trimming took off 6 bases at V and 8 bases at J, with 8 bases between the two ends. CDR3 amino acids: CSARRDEQFF. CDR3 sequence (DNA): TGCAGTGCCCGACGGGATGAGCAGTTCTTC.

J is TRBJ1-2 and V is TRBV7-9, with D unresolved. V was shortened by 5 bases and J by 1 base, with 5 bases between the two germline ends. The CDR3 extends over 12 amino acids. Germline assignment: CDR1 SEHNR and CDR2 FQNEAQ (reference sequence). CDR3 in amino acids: CASSAYNYGYTF. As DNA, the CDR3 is TGTGCCAGCAGCGCATATAACTATGGCTACACCTTC.

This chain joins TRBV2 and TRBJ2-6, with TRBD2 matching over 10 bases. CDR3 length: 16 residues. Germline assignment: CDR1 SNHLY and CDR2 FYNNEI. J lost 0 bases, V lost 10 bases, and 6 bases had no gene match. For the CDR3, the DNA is TGTGCCACCCCCGGGACTAGCGCCTCTGGGGCCAACGTCCTGACTTTC. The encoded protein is CATPGTSASGANVLTF.

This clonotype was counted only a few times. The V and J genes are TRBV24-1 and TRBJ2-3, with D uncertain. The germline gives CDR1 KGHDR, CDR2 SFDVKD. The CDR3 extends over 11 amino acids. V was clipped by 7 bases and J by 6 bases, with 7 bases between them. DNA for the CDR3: TGTGCCACCAGGCAGGAGGATACGCAGTATTTT. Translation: CATRQEDTQYF.

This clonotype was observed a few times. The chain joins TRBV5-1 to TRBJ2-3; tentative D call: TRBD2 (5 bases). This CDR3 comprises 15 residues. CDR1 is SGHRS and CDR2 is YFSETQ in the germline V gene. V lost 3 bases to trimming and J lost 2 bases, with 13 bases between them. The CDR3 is CASSYGSGLTDTQYF. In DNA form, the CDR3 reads TGCGCCAGCAGCTATGGGAGCGGCCTCACAGATACGCAGTATTTT.